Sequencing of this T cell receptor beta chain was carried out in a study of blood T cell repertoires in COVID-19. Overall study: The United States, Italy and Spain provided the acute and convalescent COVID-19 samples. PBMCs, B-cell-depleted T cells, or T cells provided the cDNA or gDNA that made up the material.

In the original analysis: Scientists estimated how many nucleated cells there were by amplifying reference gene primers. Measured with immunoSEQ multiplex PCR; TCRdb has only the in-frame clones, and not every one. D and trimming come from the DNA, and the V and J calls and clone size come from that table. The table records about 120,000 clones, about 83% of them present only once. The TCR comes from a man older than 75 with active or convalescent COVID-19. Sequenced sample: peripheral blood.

The CDR3 DNA reads TGCAGCGCTGGGGGGGGAGTACACTCTGGCTACACCTTC. It specifies CSAGGGVHSGYTF. This sequence joins TRBV29-1 and TRBJ1-2; perhaps TRBD1 as D (5 bases). CDR3 length: 13 amino acids. Trimming pared 7 bases from V and 7 bases from J, leaving 19 bases between. From germline, CDR1 is SQVTM and CDR2 ANQGSEA.